The clone carrying this TCR beta chain was seen repeatedly, ten times or more. The antigen remains undetermined. Trimming stripped 0 bases from V and 9 bases from J, with 17 bases between. The CDR3 sequence is 15 residues long. Germline lookup yields CDR1 LGHNA and CDR2 YSLEER. This entry belongs to a study of neurological immune-mediated disorders. Study results and caveats: No CDR3 amino acid sequences recurred among expanded clones across subjects, suggesting private repertoires in all groups. It was HTLV-1-associated myelopathy that showed the most TCR clonal expansion, while multiple sclerosis showed the least, falling below healthy controls.

TCRdb reprocessed the 5' RACE reads via MiXCR and lists one record per CDR3 protein. The sample yields under 75,000 distinct CDR3 sequences, 3% to 4% seen once. This chain links TRBV4-3 with TRBJ1-2, with no clear D. The clonotype comes from a woman between 45 and 65 years old with multiple sclerosis. Sequenced sample: PBMCs. CDR3: CASSQDWAAEYRYTF. The CDR3 region has the DNA TGCGCCAGCAGCCAAGATTGGGCAGCCGAGTACCGCTACACCTTC.